This TCR beta chain was observed in a study of blood T cell repertoires in COVID-19 (TCRdb year 2020). A note on the overall study: The collaborator samples originated in the United States, Italy and Spain and spanned the acute and convalescent phases of COVID-19. The prospective study material was composed of cDNA or gDNA derived from T cells, B-cell-depleted T cells, or PBMCs. Deeply sampled blood TCRbeta repertoires from subjects exposed to, actively infected with, or recovered from COVID-19 were included in the dataset. The repertoires were released in a freely available public database meant as a resource for research on the immune response to SARS-CoV-2. Samples came from the ongoing ImmuneRACE study (first 160 participants) plus 1,254 subjects from 6 global collaborators. Nearly every sample came with metadata listing a de-identified subject ID, COVID-19 status, age in years and sex. Where HLA class I and class II types were available, the types were taken from metadata supplied by the sample provider, not from assay-based typing. Overall study outcomes, separate from this receptor: Clinical and demographic metadata were provided uncurated, with the amount varying by source and participant.

A note on this clone: It lacks a known antigen. No base quality values were provided; no much bigger clone lies one nucleotide off.

Participants in the prospective study were aged roughly 18 to 95 years, lived in about two dozen United States geographic areas, and enrolled through a virtual design. In the prospective study, participants were assigned to cohorts based on the clinical history participants reported in a screening survey and a study questionnaire. In the prospective study, mobile phlebotomists collected whole blood, serum and a nasopharyngeal or oropharyngeal swab from each participant. Additional blood draws and questionnaires over an approximately 2-month period could optionally be provided by prospective study participants. Prospective study blood samples were shipped either frozen or at room temperature before DNA extraction. TCRbeta CDR3 regions were amplified from genomic DNA by means of the immunoSEQ Assay, a bias-controlled multiplex PCR. Processing in the source paper ran as follows. The number of nucleated cells in each sample was estimated from the amplification of reference gene primers within the assay. Sequence reads were collapsed and filtered to measure the absolute abundance of every unique TCRbeta CDR3 rearrangement. Productive Simpson clonality was computed per sample as the square root of Simpson's diversity index over productive rearrangements. Held by TCRdb, this immuneACCESS table contains in-frame sequences only and omits some clones. Under half of the omission traces to an unresolved V gene where checked; the cause of the rest is unknown. V, J and clone size were drawn from that table, and D and trimming were deduced from the DNA. The sample has about 200,000 clones on record, approximately 80% of them singletons. The ten largest clones capture 7.4% of the sample.

The CDR3 covers 13 residues, taking in both the cysteine and the phenylalanine. This entry keeps only the CDR3 DNA: 39 bases, framed from base 1. V lost 4 bases and J lost 14 bases; the stretch between them is 15 bases long. The germline V gene (reference sequence) gives CDR1 as LNHDA and CDR2 as SQIVND. This TCR came from a woman in her thirties or forties with acute COVID-19. The chain is made from TRBV19 and TRBJ1-6, with no confidently assigned D gene. Input material: PBMCs or T cells enriched from blood (not recorded which). The CDR3 here reads CASSTVDRTSLHF. The DNA is as follows: TGTGCCAGTAGTACCGTGGACCGGACTTCCCTCCACTTT. When the CDR3 is completed using the reference TRBV19 and TRBJ1-6 genes on either side, the full variable domain is DGGITQSPKYLFRKEGQNVTLSCEQNLNHDAMYWYRQDPGQGLRLIYYSQIVNDFQKGDIAEGYSVSREKKESFPLTVTSAQKNPTAFYLCASSTVDRTSLHFGNGTRLTVT.